The 32 T cell receptor beta chains listed next were all sequenced from one sample in a study of T cells in Graves' hyperthyroidism and ophthalmopathy (dated by TCRdb to about 2019). Libraries came from multiplex PCR. Sequencing was performed on an Illumina HiSeq 2000. TCR beta CDR3 regions were amplified from RNA transcripts. For the first round of RT-PCR on the TCR CDR3, the HTBI primer set was used together with the Qiagen OneStep RT-PCR kit. Using fastp at Q25 and MiXCR, TCRdb reprocessed the public reads and kept productive beta chains. Entries are consolidated by CDR3 protein sequence, retaining the most common genes and DNA. This sample lists about 290,000 distinct CDR3 sequences; roughly 19% were detected once. The top ten clones comprise roughly 40% of the sample. Sequencing was carried out using blood. The receptor set was obtained from a man in his fifties or sixties with Graves' ophthalmopathy.

The sample holds many counts of this clonotype. V is TRBV30 and J is TRBJ1-1; a possible D gene is TRBD1 (6 bases). The CDR3 is 17 residues long. The germline gives CDR1 GTSNPN, CDR2 SVGIG (reference sequence). V was pared by 3 bases and J by 0 bases, with 20 bases between. This CDR3 is CAWSPRTVHPMNTEAFF. In nucleotides, the CDR3 is TGTGCCTGGAGCCCCCGGACAGTCCACCCCATGAACACTGAAGCTTTCTTT.

Only a few counts were recorded for this clonotype. The chain employs TRBV15 and TRBJ2-2, with D possibly matching TRBD2 (6 bases). The CDR3 covers 15 residues. V was shortened by 0 bases and J by 7 bases, with 12 bases between the two germline ends. Germline V lookup: CDR1 LNHNV, CDR2 YYDKDF (reference sequence). Written as DNA, the CDR3 is TGTGCCACCAGCAGAGACGGGAGTTGGGGCGGGGAGCTGTTTTTT. Its protein is CATSRDGSWGGELFF.

The V and J genes are TRBV28 and TRBJ2-7, with D perhaps matching TRBD2 (7 bases). Trimming stripped 7 bases from V and 3 bases from J, with 19 bases between. The CDR3 covers 15 residues. The germline CDR1 and CDR2 sequences are MDHEN and SYDVKM. Written as DNA, the CDR3 is TGTGCCAGCATTCAGGCGGGGGCGGGTCTCTACGAGCAGTACTTC. Its translation is CASIQAGAGLYEQYF. Variable domain in full (rest from reference TRBV28 and TRBJ2-7): DVKVTQSSRYLVKRTGEKVFLECVQDMDHENMFWYRQDPGLGLRLIYFSYDVKMKEKGDIPEGYSVSREKKERFSLILESASTNQTSMYLCASIQAGAGLYEQYFGPGTRLTVT.

This clonotype occurred many times. V is TRBV20-1 and J is TRBJ1-4; maybe TRBD1 (5 bases). The CDR3 has 11 residues. In germline, CDR1 is DFQATT, CDR2 SNEGSKA (reference sequence). Trimming left V 6 bases short and J 7 bases short, with 9 bases between. The CDR3 loop is CSARVGEKLFF. CDR3 coding DNA: TGCAGTGCCAGGGTTGGTGAAAAACTGTTTTTT.

This rearrangement joins TRBV10-3 to TRBJ2-3; 12 nucleotides match TRBD2. The CDR3 has 20 amino acids. V shed 1 base and J 0 bases; nucleotides not matched to a gene: 11. CDR1 is ENHRY and CDR2 is SYGVKD in the germline V gene. CDR3 protein: CAISEFHVIGTSGSTDTQYF. Here the CDR3 DNA reads TGTGCCATCAGTGAGTTTCATGTGATAGGGACTAGCGGGAGCACAGATACGCAGTATTTT.

This clonotype has at least ten counts. The V gene is TRBV27, the J gene TRBJ2-2; no firm D call. The ends were cut back, 1 base at V and 6 bases at J, with 6 bases in the middle. Per the germline V gene, CDR1 is MNHEY and CDR2 is SMNVEV (reference sequence). The CDR3 is made up of 13 amino acids. CDR3 nucleotide sequence: TGTGCCAGCAGTTTATTCGGGTCCGGGGAGCTGTTTTTT. It specifies CASSLFGSGELFF.

This clonotype was detected only a few times. V gene TRBV7-8 combines with J gene TRBJ2-7, with a tentative D call TRBD1 (6 bases). Germline CDR1 reads SGHVS; CDR2 reads FQNEAQ. The CDR3 sequence is 16 residues long. V was clipped by 4 bases and J by 3 bases, with 19 bases between them. This CDR3 reads CASSSIVGASYYEQYF. CDR3 bases: TGTGCCAGCAGCTCGATAGTGGGGGCCTCCTACTACGAGCAGTACTTC.

The chain combines TRBV10-3 with TRBJ2-1, with D tentatively TRBD1 or TRBD2 (5 bases each). In germline, CDR1 is ENHRY, CDR2 SYGVKD. V was shortened by 3 bases and J by 10 bases, with 16 bases between the two germline ends. The CDR3 is 14 residues long. CDR3 coding DNA: TGTGCCATCAGTGATTTGGCCGGGGCTAGGGAGCAGTTCTTC. Its protein product is CAISDLAGAREQFF.

This clonotype has a count of ten or more. This chain joins TRBV5-1 and TRBJ1-4, with no clear D. With 0 bases removed from V and 0 bases from J, the gap between germline ends came to 6 bases. The CDR3 spans 15 residues. Germline lookup yields CDR1 SGHRS and CDR2 YFSETQ. The CDR3 here is CASSLGRTTNEKLFF. The CDR3 DNA sequence: TGCGCCAGCAGCTTGGGAAGAACAACTAATGAAAAACTGTTTTTT.

A few counts support this clonotype. The chain uses TRBV7-9 and TRBJ1-5, with 7 positions matching TRBD1. V shed 4 bases and J 3 bases; nucleotides not matched to a gene: 3. Looked up from germline, CDR1 is SEHNR and CDR2 is FQNEAQ (reference sequence). This CDR3 region has 14 residues. The CDR3 region has the DNA TGTGCCAGCAGCTCGGACAGGTACAATCAGCCCCAGCATTTT. This sequence encodes CASSSDRYNQPQHF.

There are many counts of this clonotype. The V call is TRBV9, the J call TRBJ2-1; 8 nucleotides agree with TRBD2. Trimming at V came to 3 bases and at J to 2 bases, leaving 7 bases not matched to a gene. CDR1 is SGDLS and CDR2 is YYNGEE in the germline V gene. This CDR3 comprises 16 residues. As DNA, the CDR3 is TGTGCCAGCAGCGCGGGGGGGAGCGGGCCCTACAATGAGCAGTTCTTC. This sequence encodes CASSAGGSGPYNEQFF.

This clonotype has at least ten counts. J is TRBJ2-5 and V is TRBV18; D possibly corresponds to TRBD2 (5 bases). Per germline, CDR1 KGHSH and CDR2 LQKENI. The CDR3 has 13 residues. V was cut by 3 bases and J by 2 bases, with 7 bases left in between. The CDR3 reads CASSPDLQETQYF. For the CDR3, the DNA is TGTGCCAGCTCACCGGACTTACAAGAGACCCAGTACTTC.

A few counts support this clonotype. The rearrangement uses TRBV19 and TRBJ1-5; no firm D call. Germline CDR1 and CDR2: LNHDA and SQIVND (reference sequence). The V and J ends lost 4 bases and 2 bases respectively, with 12 bases between them. This CDR3 has 15 residues. The CDR3 nucleotides read TGTGCCAGTAGTACCGGTCCCGGGGGCAATCAGCCCCAGCATTTT. This translates into CASSTGPGGNQPQHF.

This clonotype has at least ten counts. The rearrangement uses TRBV20-1 and TRBJ2-7; D may be TRBD2 (6 bases). Germline V gives CDR1 DFQATT, CDR2 SNEGSKA (reference sequence). This CDR3 contains 13 residues. V lost 6 bases, J lost 7 bases, and 19 bases lay in between. Written as DNA, the CDR3 is TGCAGTGCCCCTTCGTTGGGGAGGTTGGAGCAGTACTTC. Its translation: CSAPSLGRLEQYF.

This clonotype was observed a handful of times. J is TRBJ2-5 and V is TRBV15; D is ambiguous. Trimming stripped 0 bases from V and 1 base from J, with 6 bases between. CDR3 size: 14 residues. Looked up from germline, CDR1 is LNHNV and CDR2 is YYDKDF (reference sequence). The CDR3 DNA reads as TGTGCCACCAGCAGAGATCTGGGCCAAGAGACCCAGTACTTC. This codes for CATSRDLGQETQYF.

This clonotype has a handful of counts. A much larger clone is a single base away; this may be a read error. The V gene is TRBV28, the J gene TRBJ1-1, with D perhaps TRBD1 (6 bases). The germline V gene encodes CDR1 MDHEN and CDR2 SYDVKM. V was shortened by 6 bases and J by 6 bases, with 8 bases between the two germline ends. The CDR3 runs 11 residues. CDR3 DNA sequence: TGTGCCAGCAGCAACAGGGCTGAAGCTTTCTTT. Translated: CASSNRAEAFF.

V is TRBV19 and J is TRBJ2-6, with D perhaps TRBD1 (6 bases). Germline CDR1 reads LNHDA; CDR2 reads SQIVND (reference sequence). This CDR3 spans 16 amino acids. V was trimmed by 8 bases and J by 0 bases, leaving 14 bases between them. CDR3: CASDDRLRSGANVLTF. The CDR3 DNA follows: TGTGCCAGTGACGACAGGCTACGCTCTGGGGCCAACGTCCTGACTTTC.

This clonotype showed up many times. The CDR3 is CASRLRSNEQFF. The CDR3 DNA follows: TGTGCCAGCAGGCTTCGAAGCAATGAGCAGTTCTTC. The rearrangement joins TRBV13 to TRBJ2-1; D is unclear. Germline V lookup: CDR1 PRHDT, CDR2 FYEKMQ (reference sequence). The CDR3 extends over 12 amino acids. V gave up 6 bases and J gave up 6 bases, with 9 bases separating them.

The chain is built from TRBV5-5 and TRBJ2-1, with TRBD2 identical over 7 bases. V shed 3 bases, J shed 9 bases, and the junction held 18 bases outside the gene matches. Germline CDR1 is SGHKS and CDR2 is YYEKEE (reference sequence). This CDR3 has 17 amino acids. CDR3 sequence reads: CASSYRDPTSRTAEQFF. CDR3 in DNA: TGTGCCAGCAGCTACCGTGACCCGACTAGCCGGACTGCTGAGCAGTTCTTC.

Regarding this clonotype: This may arise from a read error, as a much more abundant clone is one base away. The V call is TRBV7-3, the J call TRBJ2-1, with TRBD2 as a possible D gene (6 bases). The CDR3 has 16 residues. Germline CDR1 is SGHTA and CDR2 is FQGTGA. V lost 5 bases, J lost 6 bases, and 20 bases lay in between. The CDR3 loop is CASSPVGSGISNEQFF. CDR3 bases: TGTGCCAGCAGCCCGGTAGGTAGCGGAATCTCCAATGAGCAGTTCTTC.

In its sample, this clonotype was seen many times. The CDR3 spells CASSWTEKSYNEQFF. For the CDR3, the DNA is TGCGCCAGCAGCTGGACAGAAAAATCCTACAATGAGCAGTTCTTC. This sequence joins TRBV5-1 and TRBJ2-1; D may be TRBD1 (6 bases). The CDR3 consists of 15 residues. Germline V gene data show CDR1 as SGHRS and CDR2 as YFSETQ. The germline V and J ends were trimmed by 3 bases and 1 base, with 11 bases remaining between them.

This clonotype has only a few counts. The gene calls are TRBV5-6 and TRBJ2-2, with TRBD1 matching over 7 bases. Germline V lookup: CDR1 SGHDT, CDR2 YYEEEE. Trimming cost V 4 bases and J 6 bases; bases outside gene matches: 9. The CDR3 is made up of 15 amino acids. CDR3 bases: TGTGCCAGCAGCCTCGACAGGGCGTTTGCCGGGGAGCTGTTTTTT. Protein: CASSLDRAFAGELFF.

This clonotype was detected ten times or more. The rearrangement joins TRBV19 to TRBJ2-1, with 12 bases matching TRBD2. Germline trimming cut 5 bases from V and 4 bases from J; bases unmatched to any gene: 9. The germline gives CDR1 LNHDA, CDR2 SQIVND (reference sequence). The CDR3 totals 17 residues. The DNA for the CDR3 is TGTGCCAGTAGTCCCACCGGGACTAGCGGGTCTTACAATGAGCAGTTCTTC. Its protein product is CASSPTGTSGSYNEQFF.

This clonotype was recorded many times. The chain links TRBV28 to TRBJ1-2; D gene ambiguous. Germline values: CDR1 MDHEN, CDR2 SYDVKM. The length of the CDR3 is 14 residues. Trimming shortened V by 6 bases and J by 4 bases, and 15 bases separated the two germline ends. The DNA of the CDR3 is TGTGCCAGCAGCGGGCAGCCTTCCGTCTATGGCTACACCTTC. This codes for CASSGQPSVYGYTF.

The chain carries TRBV7-3 and TRBJ2-2; TRBD2 is a possible D gene (5 bases). The CDR3 spans 15 residues. V gave up 5 bases and J gave up 3 bases, with 13 bases separating them. Germline CDR1 reads SGHTA; CDR2 reads FQGTGA. The CDR3 sequence: CASSLRPGDTGELFF. CDR3 coding DNA: TGTGCCAGCAGCCTCCGCCCCGGGGACACCGGGGAGCTGTTTTTT. Full variable domain (missing parts from reference TRBV7-3 and TRBJ2-2): GAGVSQTPSNKVTEKGKYVELRCDPISGHTALYWYRQSLGQGPEFLIYFQGTGAADDSGLPNDRFFAVRPEGSVSTLKIQRTERGDSAVYLCASSLRPGDTGELFFGEGSRLTVL.

This chain links TRBV4-1 with TRBJ1-5, with D possibly TRBD1 on 5 matching bases. The CDR3 is 16 amino acids. Looked up from germline, CDR1 is MGHRA and CDR2 is YSYEKL. V shed 4 bases and J shed 1 base, with 14 bases lying between them. CDR3 in amino acids: CASSPIRGDSNQPQHF. The CDR3 DNA sequence: TGCGCCAGCAGCCCCATACGGGGGGACAGCAATCAGCCCCAGCATTTT.

The chain uses TRBV24-1 and TRBJ2-1, with D perhaps TRBD2 (6 bases). V dropped 0 bases and J dropped 6 bases, with 11 bases sitting between them. Germline V lookup: CDR1 KGHDR, CDR2 SFDVKD. The CDR3 sequence is 15 residues long. CDR3 region: CATSDLQLASNEQFF. CDR3 DNA sequence: TGTGCCACCAGTGATTTGCAGCTAGCGAGCAATGAGCAGTTCTTC.

This clonotype was found many times. V usage is TRBV7-3 and J usage is TRBJ2-2; 15 bases align to TRBD2. V lost 2 bases to trimming and J lost 4 bases; unmatched junction nucleotides: 5. The CDR3 has 18 amino acids. Germline assignment: CDR1 SGHTA and CDR2 FQGTGA. For the CDR3, the DNA is TGTGCCAGCAGCTTAGCGGGACTAGCGGGAGGCGGCACCGGGGAGCTGTTTTTT. Translating gives CASSLAGLAGGGTGELFF. Filled out from reference TRBV7-3 and TRBJ2-2, the complete variable domain reads GAGVSQTPSNKVTEKGKYVELRCDPISGHTALYWYRQSLGQGPEFLIYFQGTGAADDSGLPNDRFFAVRPEGSVSTLKIQRTERGDSAVYLCASSLAGLAGGGTGELFFGEGSRLTVL.

The chain recombines TRBV12-5 with TRBJ2-5; no clear D. V lost 1 base to trimming and J lost 1 base, with 10 bases between them. Germline assignment: CDR1 LGHNT and CDR2 FRNRAP. The CDR3 has 15 amino acids. The CDR3 nucleotides read TGTGCTAGTGGTTTGGACAGCCCCCTCCAAGAGACCCAGTACTTC. Translated: CASGLDSPLQETQYF. The variable domain in full, completed from reference TRBV12-5 and TRBJ2-5, reads DARVTQTPRHKVTEMGQEVTMRCQPILGHNTVFWYRQTMMQGLELLAYFRNRAPLDDSGMPKDRFSAEMPDATLATLKIQPSEPRDSAVYFCASGLDSPLQETQYFGPGTRLLVL.

This clonotype was found many times. The chain's CDR3 is CASSSPLKENYGYTF. In DNA, the CDR3 is TGTGCCAGCAGCTCTCCCTTAAAGGAGAACTATGGCTACACCTTC. This chain joins TRBV7-9 and TRBJ1-2; D remains unclear. Germline CDR1 reads SEHNR; CDR2 reads FQNEAQ (reference sequence). Trimming removed 4 bases at V and 2 bases at J, with 14 bases between. This CDR3 has 15 residues.

Comments on this clonotype: A much more abundant neighbour one base away suggests this may be a read error. The chain combines TRBV5-6 with TRBJ2-1, with 8 bases lining up with TRBD2. Germline V gives CDR1 SGHDT, CDR2 YYEEEE. The CDR3 has 13 residues. J gave up 8 bases and V 8 bases, and 9 bases lay outside the gene matches. CDR3 protein: CARSPTLADEQFF. CDR3 coding DNA: TGTGCCAGAAGCCCCACACTAGCGGATGAGCAGTTCTTC.

This clonotype was detected many times. The chain carries TRBV20-1 and TRBJ2-3; maybe TRBD2 (6 bases). The germline CDR1 and CDR2 sequences are DFQATT and SNEGSKA (reference sequence). V dropped 3 bases and J dropped 2 bases, with 21 bases sitting between them. The CDR3 length is 17 residues. CDR3 region: CSASAIFRDSSTDTQYF. CDR3 bases: TGCAGTGCTAGTGCAATATTCCGGGACTCTTCCACAGATACGCAGTATTTT.